This TCR beta chain is from a study of immune evolution from preneoplasia to lung adenocarcinoma. The length of the CDR3 is 12 residues. The germline CDR1 and CDR2 sequences are SGHNT and YYREEE (reference sequence). V gave up 0 bases and J gave up 11 bases, with 11 bases separating them. Produced via immunoSEQ multiplex PCR; TCRdb's table is partial and in-frame only. The top ten hold about 2.8% of the sample, which has about 14,000 clones, about 85% seen once. This clone was seen just once. Premalignant or tumor cells were enriched by macro-dissection after pathologic assessment. The specimen was FFPE lung adenocarcinoma in situ tissue. The chain recombines TRBV5-4 with TRBJ2-5; D remains ambiguous. The sequence was collected from an older donor with lung adenocarcinoma. CDR3 amino acids: CASSLVNGLQYF. The CDR3 DNA sequence: TGTGCCAGCAGCTTGGTAAACGGGTTACAGTACTTC.